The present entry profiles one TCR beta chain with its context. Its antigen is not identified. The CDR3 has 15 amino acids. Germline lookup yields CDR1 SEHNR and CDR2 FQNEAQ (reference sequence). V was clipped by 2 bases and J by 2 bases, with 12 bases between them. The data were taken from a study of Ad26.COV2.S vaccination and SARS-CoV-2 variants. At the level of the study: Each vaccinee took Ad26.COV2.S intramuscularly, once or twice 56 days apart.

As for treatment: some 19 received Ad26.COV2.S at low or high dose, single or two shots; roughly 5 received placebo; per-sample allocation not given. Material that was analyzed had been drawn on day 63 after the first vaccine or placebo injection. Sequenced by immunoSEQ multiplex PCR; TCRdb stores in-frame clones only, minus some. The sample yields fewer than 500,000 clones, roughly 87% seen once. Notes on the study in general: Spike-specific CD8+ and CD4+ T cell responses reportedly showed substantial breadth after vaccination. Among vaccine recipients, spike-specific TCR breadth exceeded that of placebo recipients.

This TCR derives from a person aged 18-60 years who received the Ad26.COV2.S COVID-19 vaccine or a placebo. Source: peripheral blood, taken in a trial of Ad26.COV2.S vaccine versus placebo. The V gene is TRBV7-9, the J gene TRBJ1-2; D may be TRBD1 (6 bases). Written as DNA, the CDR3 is TGTGCCAGCAGCTTACGTCAGGGACAAAACTATGGCTACACCTTC. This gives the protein CASSLRQGQNYGYTF.